The clone carrying this T cell receptor (beta chain) was recorded once. Its antigen is unidentified. The data stem from a study of shared clonotypes between healthy human individuals. Study-wide findings and caveats: All-four-donor shared clonotypes had higher generation probabilities than non-shared clonotypes did. Sequencing of the sorted subsets was shown by rarefaction to be incomplete despite large depth.

Sequencing was performed with immunoSEQ multiplex PCR; in TCRdb, only in-frame clones are kept and a portion is missing. The sample lists 760,000 or so clones, 96% occurring once. Germline V gene lookup returns CDR1 SGHAT and CDR2 FQNNGV. V was pared by 2 bases and J by 4 bases, with 18 bases between. The CDR3 has 17 residues. The naive CD8 subset, CD45RO-negative cells positively selected for CCR7, excluded terminally differentiated effector memory CD45RA+ cells. What was sequenced was naive CD8+ T cells sorted from blood. The chain uses TRBV11-2 and TRBJ2-1, with D perhaps assigned TRBD1 or TRBD2 (5 bases each). The sequence came from a man aged 25-45 years in good health. CDR3 bases: TGTGCCAGCAGCTTACGGGACCCCGTTAGTACGTACAATGAGCAGTTCTTC. Residues: CASSLRDPVSTYNEQFF.